This is a list of T cell receptor beta chains from one sample in a study of shared clonotypes between healthy human individuals. The protocol was immunoSEQ multiplex PCR, while the TCRdb copy is restricted to in-frame clones and leaves out a portion. The sample contains about 1 million clones, around 76% of which appear only once. The sequenced sample consisted of memory CD4+ T cells sorted from blood. Receptors originate from a young man in good health. Each CDR3 is given with its conserved first and last residue. D genes are given only for firm matches. Clone size is shown for a subset of rows, as once, few, many or a class of expanded clone.

clone_size j_call v_call d_call cdr3_aa cdr3_nt
NA TRBJ1-1 TRBV4-1 NA CASSQESGYVAEAFF TGCGCCAGCAGCCAAGAGAGTGGATACGTGGCTGAAGCTTTCTTT
NA TRBJ1-5 TRBV5-1 NA CASSLEGGSNQPQHF TGCGCCAGCAGCTTAGAGGGGGGTAGCAATCAGCCCCAGCATTTT
NA TRBJ2-3 TRBV5-1 NA CASSLEGVPFTDTQYF TGCGCCAGCAGCTTGGAAGGGGTACCCTTCACAGATACGCAGTATTTT
NA TRBJ1-1 TRBV5-1 NA CASREDRLNTEAFF TGCGCCAGCCGAGAAGACAGACTAAACACTGAAGCTTTCTTT
NA TRBJ2-7 TRBV2 NA CATSGQGGNREQYF TGTGCCACCTCGGGCCAGGGTGGGAACCGCGAGCAGTACTTC
NA TRBJ1-1 TRBV7-9 TRBD1 CASSSQTGFAEAFF TGTGCCAGCAGCTCCCAGACAGGGTTCGCTGAAGCTTTCTTT
NA TRBJ2-1 TRBV6-6 TRBD2 CASMGLTGGPYEQFF TGTGCCAGCATGGGTCTCACGGGGGGGCCTTATGAGCAGTTCTTC
NA TRBJ1-4 TRBV13 NA CASSLNEGGKLFF TGTGCCAGCAGCTTAAATGAGGGGGGTAAACTGTTTTTT
NA TRBJ1-3 TRBV4-1 NA CASSHPGLGNTIYF TGCGCCAGCAGCCATCCGGGATTAGGTAACACCATATATTTT
many TRBJ1-1 TRBV6-5 NA CASSSPGAEAFF TGTGCCAGCTCCAGCCCCGGGGCTGAAGCTTTCTTT
NA TRBJ1-5 TRBV2 NA CASRDRDSNQPQHF TGTGCCAGCAGAGACCGGGACAGCAATCAGCCCCAGCATTTT
NA TRBJ2-5 TRBV5-4 NA CASSLGQPEETQYF TGTGCCAGCAGCTTGGGGCAGCCTGAGGAGACCCAGTACTTC
NA TRBJ2-1 TRBV4-1 NA CASSQVLTVYNEQFF TGCGCCAGCAGCCAAGTCCTCACCGTCTACAATGAGCAGTTCTTC
NA TRBJ2-7 TRBV6-6 TRBD1 CASSLTGTGSLEQYF TGTGCCAGCAGTTTAACCGGGACAGGGTCCCTCGAGCAGTACTTC
once TRBJ2-5 TRBV7-3 TRBD2 CASSSGLAGAVGETQYF TGTGCCAGCAGCTCCGGACTAGCGGGGGCGGTAGGAGAGACCCAGTACTTC
NA TRBJ1-5 TRBV19 TRBD1 CASAGQGTYSNQPQHF TGTGCCAGTGCCGGACAGGGAACTTACAGCAATCAGCCCCAGCATTTT
NA TRBJ1-3 TRBV6-6 TRBD1 CASFGTAGNTIYF TGTGCCAGTTTCGGGACAGCTGGAAACACCATATATTTT
NA TRBJ1-2 TRBV18 NA CASSPGGNYGYTF TGTGCCAGCTCACCAGGGGGAAACTATGGCTACACCTTC
NA TRBJ1-2 TRBV4-2 NA CASSQDSLGYTF TGTGCCAGCAGCCAAGATTCTCTGGGCTACACCTTC
NA TRBJ2-7 TRBV7-9 NA CASSRTGGAYEQYF TGTGCCAGCAGCCGCACGGGCGGGGCCTACGAGCAGTACTTC
NA TRBJ2-7 TRBV5-1 TRBD2 CASSRAATSGRKYEQYF TGCGCCAGCAGCCGGGCGGCGACTAGCGGGAGGAAGTACGAGCAGTACTTC
NA TRBJ2-7 TRBV30 NA CAWKQDYEQYF TGTGCCTGGAAACAGGATTACGAGCAGTACTTC
NA TRBJ2-1 TRBV4-1 TRBD2 CASSGLAGYNEQFF TGCGCCAGCAGCGGACTAGCGGGATACAATGAGCAGTTCTTC
once TRBJ1-2 TRBV10-3 NA CAISESVAQNYGYTF TGTGCCATCAGTGAGTCGGTGGCTCAAAACTATGGCTACACCTTC
NA TRBJ2-7 TRBV7-2 TRBD2 CASSLATSGKGEQYF TGTGCCAGCAGCCTAGCGACTAGCGGGAAGGGTGAGCAGTACTTC
NA TRBJ2-1 TRBV9 NA CASSVGGSLGNNEQFF TGTGCCAGCAGCGTAGGAGGTAGCTTGGGGAACAATGAGCAGTTCTTC
once TRBJ1-1 TRBV5-1 TRBD1 CASSLNGGDRAEAFF TGCGCCAGCAGCTTGAATGGGGGCGACAGGGCTGAAGCTTTCTTT
NA TRBJ2-5 TRBV6-5 NA CASSSSTKTQYF TGTGCCAGCAGTTCCTCTACCAAGACCCAGTACTTC
few TRBJ2-4 TRBV4-3 TRBD1 CASSQDGQGARGAKNIQYF TGCGCCAGCAGCCAAGACGGACAGGGGGCGCGGGGAGCCAAAAACATTCAGTACTTC
NA TRBJ1-2 TRBV10-3 TRBD1 CAISESGQGLKGYTF TGTGCCATCAGTGAGTCGGGACAGGGTCTAAAGGGCTACACCTTC
NA TRBJ2-5 TRBV29-1 TRBD1 CSVSGQAQETQYF TGCAGCGTTTCCGGACAGGCCCAAGAGACCCAGTACTTC
NA TRBJ2-3 TRBV25-1 NA CASSITGTDTQYF TGTGCCAGCAGTATAACAGGGACGGATACGCAGTATTTT
once TRBJ1-1 TRBV5-5 TRBD1 CASSRSQGAGDTEAFF TGTGCCAGCAGCAGATCCCAGGGGGCCGGGGACACTGAAGCTTTCTTT